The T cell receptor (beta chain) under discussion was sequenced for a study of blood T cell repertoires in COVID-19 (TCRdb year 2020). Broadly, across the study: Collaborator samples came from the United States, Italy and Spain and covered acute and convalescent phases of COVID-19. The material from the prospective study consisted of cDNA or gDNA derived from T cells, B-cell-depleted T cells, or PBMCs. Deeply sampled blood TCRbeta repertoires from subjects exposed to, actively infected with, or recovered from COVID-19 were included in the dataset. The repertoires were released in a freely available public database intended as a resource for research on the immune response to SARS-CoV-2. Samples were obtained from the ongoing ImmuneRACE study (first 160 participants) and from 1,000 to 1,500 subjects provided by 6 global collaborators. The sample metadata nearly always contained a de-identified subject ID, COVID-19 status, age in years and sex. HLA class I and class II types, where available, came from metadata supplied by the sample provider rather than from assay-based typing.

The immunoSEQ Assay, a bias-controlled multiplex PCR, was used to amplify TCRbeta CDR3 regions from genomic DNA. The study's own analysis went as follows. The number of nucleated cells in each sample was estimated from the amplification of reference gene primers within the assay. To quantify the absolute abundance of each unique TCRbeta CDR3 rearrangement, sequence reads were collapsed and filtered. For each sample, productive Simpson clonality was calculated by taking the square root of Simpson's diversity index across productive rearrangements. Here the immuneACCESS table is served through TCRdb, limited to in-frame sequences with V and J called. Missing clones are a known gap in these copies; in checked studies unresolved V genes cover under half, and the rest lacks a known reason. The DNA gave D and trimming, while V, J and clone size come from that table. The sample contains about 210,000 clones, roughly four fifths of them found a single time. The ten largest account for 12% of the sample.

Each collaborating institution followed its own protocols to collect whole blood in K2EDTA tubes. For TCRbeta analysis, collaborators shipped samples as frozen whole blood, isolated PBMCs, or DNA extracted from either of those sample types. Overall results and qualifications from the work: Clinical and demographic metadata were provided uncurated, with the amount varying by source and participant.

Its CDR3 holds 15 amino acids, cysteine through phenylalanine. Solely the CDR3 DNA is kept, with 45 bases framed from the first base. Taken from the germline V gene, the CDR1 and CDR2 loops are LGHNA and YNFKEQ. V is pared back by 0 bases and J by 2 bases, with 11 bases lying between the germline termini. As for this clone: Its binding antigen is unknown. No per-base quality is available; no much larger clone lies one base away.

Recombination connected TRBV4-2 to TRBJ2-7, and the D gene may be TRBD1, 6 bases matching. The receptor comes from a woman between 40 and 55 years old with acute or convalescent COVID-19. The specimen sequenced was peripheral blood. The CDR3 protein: CASSQESGGAYEQYF. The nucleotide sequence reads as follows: TGTGCCAGCAGCCAAGAATCTGGGGGCGCCTACGAGCAGTACTTC.